This TCR beta chain was recovered during a study of shared clonotypes between healthy human individuals. About the research overall: The people who gave samples were a couple of women and three men aged 18 to 49. General study findings and limits: Around 5% was the fraction of naive CD4 clonotypes found shared across four donors.

With regard to this clone: Its antigen is as yet unknown.

The study drew its donors from healthy HIV-negative adults without recent acute infections or vaccinations. In the sorted-subset replicate PCRs, around 200 ng DNA, tens of thousands of T cell genomes, was used. Profiling relied on immunoSEQ multiplex PCR, and the TCRdb table lists in-frame clones only, not all of them. The data contain 95,000 to 120,000 clones, under 70% of them singletons. The CDR3 is 15 residues long. Germline V CDR1 and CDR2: SNHLY, FYNNEI. V lost 1 base to trimming and J lost 3 bases, with 13 bases between them. This sequence joins TRBV2 and TRBJ2-7; the D is unclear. Sequencing was carried out using memory CD8+ T cells sorted from blood. Subset specified: CD45RO+ cells pooled with CCR7-negative TemRA cells. This TCR was sampled from a woman aged 25 to 39 in good health. The DNA of the CDR3 is TGTGCCAGCAGTGAAGGGGCGGCGGACCTCTACGAGCAGTACTTC. This encodes CASSEGAADLYEQYF.